One and the same sample provided the 9 T cell receptor beta chains below, sequenced in a study of blood T cell repertoires in COVID-19 (dated by TCRdb to about 2020). The library was obtained by the immunoSEQ multiplex PCR assay. Not all clones reach the TCRdb copy of this immuneACCESS table, which keeps in-frame sequences only. Checked studies attribute under half of the gap to unresolved V genes and leave the rest unexplained. Here the sample has roughly 93,000 clones; 80% to 90% occur a single time. The ten largest clones take up 8% to 10% of the sample. The specimen was peripheral blood. The receptor source for this set is a man aged 45-65 years with acute or convalescent COVID-19.

This clone was picked up one time. The V call is TRBV19, the J call TRBJ1-3; no firm D call. With 2 bases removed from V and 4 bases from J, the gap between germline ends came to 9 bases. The CDR3 extends over 14 amino acids. CDR1 and CDR2 from the germline V gene are LNHDA and SQIVND (reference sequence). CDR3 residues: CASSIRGRGNTIYF. The CDR3 DNA reads TGTGCCAGTAGTATACGAGGTCGAGGAAACACCATATATTTT.

The chain recombines TRBV10-3 with TRBJ1-1; D is uncertain. Germline loops: CDR1 ENHRY, CDR2 SYGVKD. The CDR3 has 11 amino acids. Trimming removed 8 bases at V and 6 bases at J, with 10 bases between. The CDR3 is CAIGRGAEAFF. Here the CDR3 DNA reads TGTGCCATCGGCAGAGGCGCTGAAGCTTTCTTT.

The rearrangement links TRBV19 to TRBJ1-3, with 8 positions matching TRBD1. The CDR3 is made up of 17 amino acids. Trimming cost V 3 bases and J 0 bases; bases outside gene matches: 7. From germline, CDR1 is LNHDA and CDR2 SQIVND (reference sequence). The CDR3 sequence: CASSIPGQERSGNTIYF. CDR3 bases: TGTGCCAGTAGTATCCCGGGACAGGAACGCTCTGGAAACACCATATATTTT.

The chain links TRBV7-6 to TRBJ1-4; D ambiguous. V dropped 5 bases and J dropped 9 bases, with 10 bases sitting between them. Germline CDR1 SGHVS, CDR2 FNYEAQ. This CDR3 comprises 12 residues. CDR3 DNA sequence: TGTGCCAGCAGCATAGGGCCCCAAAAACTGTTTTTT. Encoded protein: CASSIGPQKLFF. Full variable domain (outside the CDR3, taken from reference TRBV7-6 and TRBJ1-4): GAGVSQSPRYKVTKRGQDVALRCDPISGHVSLYWYRQALGQGPEFLTYFNYEAQQDKSGLPNDRFSAERPEGSISTLTIQRTEQRDSAMYRCASSIGPQKLFFGSGTQLSVL.

In its sample, this clone was seen once. The chain combines TRBV11-2 with TRBJ2-7, with 7 positions matching TRBD1. J lost 2 bases, V lost 7 bases, and 8 bases had no gene match. CDR3 length: 14 amino acids. Germline lookup yields CDR1 SGHAT and CDR2 FQNNGV. The CDR3 loop reads CASTSGTAPYEQYF. In nucleotides, the CDR3 is TGTGCCAGCACATCCGGGACAGCTCCCTACGAGCAGTACTTC.

V is TRBV10-2 and J is TRBJ1-2, with TRBD1 matching over 9 bases. The germline V gene has CDR1 WSHSY and CDR2 SAAADI. Trimming cost V 6 bases and J 6 bases; bases outside gene matches: 5. The CDR3 consists of 13 residues. The chain's CDR3 is CASRPGQGDGYTF. The CDR3 DNA is TGCGCCAGCAGGCCGGGACAGGGAGATGGCTACACCTTC.

This CDR3 is CASSWTGGSNEKLFF. In nucleotides, the CDR3 is TGTGCCAGCAGCTGGACAGGGGGAAGTAATGAAAAACTGTTTTTT. The V call is TRBV5-4, the J call TRBJ1-4; 10 nucleotides match TRBD1. The V segment lost 3 bases and the J segment 4 bases; nucleotides outside the gene matches: 3. This CDR3 is built from 15 residues. Germline V gene sequence: CDR1 SGHNT, CDR2 YYREEE (reference sequence). Based on the CDR3 plus reference TRBV5-4 and TRBJ1-4, the full variable domain is ETGVTQSPTHLIKTRGQQVTLRCSSQSGHNTVSWYQQALGQGPQFIFQYYREEENGRGNFPPRFSGLQFPNYSSELNVNALELDDSALYLCASSWTGGSNEKLFFGSGTQLSVL.

This chain links TRBV29-1 with TRBJ1-3, with D hard to call. The CDR3 consists of 13 residues. CDR1 and CDR2 from the germline V gene are SQVTM and ANQGSEA. V lost 1 base, J lost 0 bases, and 4 bases lay in between. The CDR3 nucleotides are TGCAGCGTTGAAGGAGGCTCTGGAAACACCATATATTTT. Protein sequence: CSVEGGSGNTIYF. Full variable domain (missing parts from reference TRBV29-1 and TRBJ1-3): SAVISQKPSRDICQRGTSLTIQCQVDSQVTMMFWYRQQPGQSLTLIATANQGSEATYESGFVIDKFPISRPNLTFSTLTVSNMSPEDSSIYLCSVEGGSGNTIYFGEGSWLTVV.

This clone appeared a single time. V usage is TRBV19 and J usage is TRBJ2-2; maybe TRBD2 (6 bases). The germline V gene encodes CDR1 LNHDA and CDR2 SQIVND (reference sequence). The CDR3 runs 13 residues. V lost 11 bases, J lost 1 base, and 11 bases lay in between. The CDR3 bases are TGTGCCGGAGGGACTCAGAACACCGGGGAGCTGTTTTTT. Its protein product is CAGGTQNTGELFF.